This T cell receptor (beta chain) was sequenced during a study of long-term antiretroviral therapy in people with HIV. Researchers ran immunoSEQ v3.0 at survey level. TCRdb's table, derived via immunoSEQ multiplex PCR, lists solely in-frame clones and lacks some. The sample lists 20,000 to 25,000 clones, 76% occurring once. Germline assignment: CDR1 SEHNR and CDR2 FQNEAQ (reference sequence). V lost 5 bases and J lost 3; bases outside the gene matches: 7. This CDR3 comprises 15 residues. About this clone: Its antigen is still unknown.

Only United States sites treated participants with HIV. Findings and limits, study-wide: Narrower CDR3 length ranges marked HIV repertoires relative to controls.

The V call is TRBV7-9, the J call TRBJ1-1; 9 nucleotides agree with TRBD1. The sequencing here drew on unsorted PBMCs, taken 0.5 years after starting antiretroviral therapy. This clonotype was sampled from a woman between 40 and 50 years old with HIV. The CDR3 loop reads CASSPHRTGDTEAFF. The CDR3 DNA follows: TGTGCCAGCAGCCCCCATCGGACAGGGGACACTGAAGCTTTCTTT.